The clone carrying this TCR beta chain has a handful of counts. The CDR3 is made up of 13 amino acids. From germline, CDR1 is MDHEN and CDR2 SYDVKM. The junction had 5 bases not matched to a gene; V was cut back by 4 bases and J by 8 bases. This record belongs to a study of sequential checkpoint blockade in melanoma. Across the study: Matched biopsies came pretreatment and at week 13 for around 24 patients.

As for treatment: randomized to nivolumab then ipilimumab (arm A) or the reverse (arm B). The method was immunoSEQ multiplex PCR; TCRdb's version includes in-frame clones alone and lacks a portion of them. Among roughly 8,500 clones listed, approximately 23% were seen once. This receptor was identified in a human donor with melanoma. The chain uses TRBV28 and TRBJ1-1; TRBD1 matches at 9 bases. This specimen was tumor tissue (inferred from file names), taken from a patient given nivolumab and ipilimumab in sequence. CDR3: CASSYTGGLEAFF. DNA of the CDR3: TGTGCCAGCAGTTATACAGGGGGCTTAGAAGCTTTCTTT.